What follows are 21 T cell receptor beta chains derived from one specimen sequenced in a study of cytomegalovirus exposure and HLA in healthy donors (dated by TCRdb to 2015 to 2018). Library preparation employed the immunoSEQ multiplex PCR assay. For the multiplex PCR, a mixture combining 60 forward primers for TCR Vbeta segments and 13 reverse primers for TCR Jbeta segments was used. TCRdb took over this immuneACCESS table, retaining in-frame rearrangements with V and J assigned. Such tables are incomplete; in checked studies, under half of the missing clones stem from an unresolved V gene, and the remainder is unexplained. The sample table shows more than 150,000 clones, and 84% are seen once. The ten largest clones add up to roughly 1.2% of the sample. The sample consisted of PBMCs. The source of these receptors is a girl aged 2 to 9 in good health and CMV-seropositive.

The chain carries TRBV5-1 and TRBJ2-1; tentative D call: TRBD1 (6 bases). Deletions cut 8 bases from V and 5 bases from J, with 14 bases between. The CDR3 runs 13 residues. Germline CDR1 reads SGHRS; CDR2 reads YFSETQ. The CDR3 nucleotides read TGCGCCAGTCGGGACAAAGATGACAATGAGCAGTTCTTC. Its translation: CASRDKDDNEQFF.

This chain joins TRBV28 and TRBJ1-2; D unresolved. CDR3 length: 12 amino acids. V lost 3 bases to trimming and J lost 5 bases, with 7 bases between them. Germline lookup yields CDR1 MDHEN and CDR2 SYDVKM. The CDR3 loop is CASSLKQYGYTF. As DNA, the CDR3 is TGTGCCAGCAGTTTGAAACAATATGGCTACACCTTC.

The rearrangement links TRBV6-5 to TRBJ1-1, with TRBD1 matching 7 bases. The V gene end was trimmed by 2 bases and the J gene end by 1 base; junction bases not matched to a gene: 4. CDR1 and CDR2 (germline): MNHEY, SVGAGI. The CDR3 extends over 15 amino acids. The CDR3 bases are TGTGCCAGCAGTTACCTGCAGGGGGGGAACACTGAAGCTTTCTTT. This gives the protein CASSYLQGGNTEAFF.

V and J are TRBV19 and TRBJ1-5; 7 bases are a match to TRBD1. V dropped 0 bases and J dropped 3; count of bases not matched to a gene: 5. The CDR3 is 16 residues long. The germline V gene encodes CDR1 LNHDA and CDR2 SQIVND (reference sequence). CDR3 DNA sequence: TGTGCCAGTAGTATAGAGGACAGGTATCACAATCAGCCCCAGCATTTT. Translation gives CASSIEDRYHNQPQHF.

The V and J genes are TRBV11-3 and TRBJ2-3, with 7 bases identical to TRBD2. The trim removed 5 bases at V and 3 bases at J, leaving 11 bases unmatched. This CDR3 is 16 amino acids long. CDR1 and CDR2 from the germline V gene are SGHNT and YENEEA. The CDR3 reads CASSLGAGWGTDTQYF. The CDR3 nucleotides read TGTGCCAGCAGCCTTGGAGCGGGGTGGGGAACAGATACGCAGTATTTT.

This clone is a singleton in its sample. CDR3 DNA sequence: TGTGCCAGCAGTTTGGCAGGGTCCGGCTACAATGAGCAGTTCTTC. This sequence encodes CASSLAGSGYNEQFF. The chain links TRBV28 to TRBJ2-1; weak D call: TRBD1 (5 bases). The V gene lost 3 bases and the J gene lost 3 bases, with 12 bases spanning the gap. CDR1 is MDHEN, CDR2 SYDVKM, per germline. This CDR3 has 15 amino acids.

The chain links TRBV5-1 to TRBJ1-6, with 9 bases lining up with TRBD1. Per germline, CDR1 SGHRS and CDR2 YFSETQ. Trimming cost V 4 bases and J 7 bases; bases outside gene matches: 6. This CDR3 is 15 amino acids long. The CDR3 protein is CASSGQGTQNSPLHF. CDR3 in DNA: TGCGCCAGCAGCGGACAGGGGACCCAAAATTCACCCCTCCACTTT.

This clone occurred a few times. The J gene is TRBJ2-3, the V gene TRBV7-6, with unresolved D. V shed 1 base and J shed 6 bases, with 20 bases lying between them. The CDR3 runs to 17 residues. In germline, CDR1 is SGHVS, CDR2 FNYEAQ. The CDR3 coding sequence is TGTGCCAGCAGCTTAGTGGCGGAGCCAGCCGAAACGGATACGCAGTATTTT. It translates to CASSLVAEPAETDTQYF.

The chain uses TRBV27 and TRBJ1-5; a weak D match, TRBD1 (6 bases). Germline assignment: CDR1 MNHEY and CDR2 SMNVEV (reference sequence). V gave up 5 bases and J gave up 2 bases, with 13 bases separating them. The CDR3 length is 15 residues. In nucleotides, the CDR3 is TGTGCCAGCAGTCTACAGGGTGGTGGCAATCAGCCCCAGCATTTT. Residues: CASSLQGGGNQPQHF.

V is TRBV2 and J is TRBJ2-5; D remains unclear. V was pared by 3 bases and J by 5 bases, with 4 bases between. The CDR3 sequence is 11 residues long. Germline CDR1 and CDR2: SNHLY and FYNNEI. The CDR3 bases are TGTGCCAGCAGTGACTTTGAGACCCAGTACTTC. The encoded protein is CASSDFETQYF.

The J gene is TRBJ1-5, the V gene TRBV13; 8 nucleotides align to TRBD1. V trimming: 5 bases; J trimming: 4 bases; junction bases outside the gene matches: 10. The V gene's germline CDR1 is PRHDT and CDR2 FYEKMQ (reference sequence). The CDR3 covers 16 residues. CDR3 sequence (DNA): TGTGCCAGCAGCCGTAGGCGGACAGGGCGGAATCAGCCCCAGCATTTT. It codes for CASSRRRTGRNQPQHF. The full variable domain, its missing parts supplied by reference TRBV13 and TRBJ1-5, is AAGVIQSPRHLIKEKRETATLKCYPIPRHDTVYWYQQGPGQDPQFLISFYEKMQSDKGSIPDRFSAQQFSDYHSELNMSSLELGDSALYFCASSRRRTGRNQPQHFGDGTRLSIL.

The rearrangement links TRBV2 to TRBJ2-1, with a tentative D call TRBD1 (5 bases). The CDR3 covers 15 residues. The V end was cut by 6 bases, the J end by 4 bases, with 16 bases between. The germline CDR1 and CDR2 sequences are SNHLY and FYNNEI. The CDR3 bases are TGTGCCAGCAGCGCCTGGCAGGGCCCTTACAATGAGCAGTTCTTC. Residues: CASSAWQGPYNEQFF.

The chain has TRBV6-6 and TRBJ1-1, with 9 bases that match TRBD1. Germline V gives CDR1 MNHNY, CDR2 SVGAGI (reference sequence). J was trimmed by 3 bases and V by 2 bases; bases with no gene match: 4. This CDR3 has 15 amino acids. Here the CDR3 DNA reads TGTGCCAGCAGTTACCTGACAGGGGGGGACACTGAAGCTTTCTTT. Translation gives CASSYLTGGDTEAFF.

This chain joins TRBV18 and TRBJ1-2; the D is unclear. Germline assignment: CDR1 KGHSH and CDR2 LQKENI. The CDR3 is 16 residues long. Trimming took 2 bases from V and 2 from J, leaving 15 bases between them. The CDR3 spells CASSPANSRPNYGYTF. As DNA, the CDR3 is TGTGCCAGCTCACCAGCGAACAGTCGCCCGAACTATGGCTACACCTTC.

The chain is built from TRBV5-1 and TRBJ2-1; D not certain. V lost 1 base and J lost 7, with 3 bases in between. The germline gives CDR1 SGHRS, CDR2 YFSETQ. The CDR3 is 11 residues long. As DNA, the CDR3 is TGCGCCAGCAGCTTGCTGAATGAGCAGTTCTTC. Encoded protein: CASSLLNEQFF.

The rearrangement uses TRBV30 and TRBJ2-1; D not certain. Trimming took off 4 bases at V and 8 bases at J, with 12 bases between the two ends. The CDR3 is 12 amino acids. Germline CDR1 and CDR2: GTSNPN and SVGIG (reference sequence). DNA for the CDR3: TGTGCCTGGACTGCGATAGCCCATGAGCAGTTCTTC. Translated, it gives CAWTAIAHEQFF.

The chain employs TRBV27 and TRBJ1-2; 7 bases line up with TRBD1. The germline gives CDR1 MNHEY, CDR2 SMNVEV (reference sequence). The CDR3 length is 15 residues. The ends lost 4 bases at V and 4 bases at J; junction bases unmatched: 9. The CDR3 sequence is CASSSPTRDSYGYTF. The CDR3 nucleotides are TGTGCCAGCAGTTCACCCACCCGGGACAGCTATGGCTACACCTTC.

CDR3 region: CASRELGQKGTEAFF. The CDR3 DNA reads as TGTGCCAGCCGCGAACTGGGGCAGAAGGGCACTGAAGCTTTCTTT. This chain connects TRBV6-6 to TRBJ1-1, with D possibly being TRBD1 (5 bases). The CDR3 sequence is 15 residues long. CDR1 is MNHNY, CDR2 SVGAGI, per germline (reference sequence). V lost 8 bases and J lost 4, with 20 bases in between.

The V call is TRBV21-1, the J call TRBJ2-7; TRBD1 reflects the table's D call only, with no check against the DNA. TRBV21-1 is recorded as a pseudogene. This CDR3 is built from 14 residues. The CDR3 region has the DNA TGTGCCAGCAGCACCCGGGACAGGGTCCACGAGCAGTACTTC. As protein: CASSTRDRVHEQYF.

The chain carries TRBV2 and TRBJ2-3, with D possibly TRBD1 on 6 matching bases. Germline V lookup: CDR1 SNHLY, CDR2 FYNNEI. With 7 bases removed from V and 0 bases from J, the gap between germline ends came to 11 bases. CDR3 length equals 14 residues. The chain's CDR3 is CASILDSSTDTQYF. The DNA for the CDR3 is TGTGCCAGCATTCTGGACAGTAGCACAGATACGCAGTATTTT.

To note about this clone: Different DNA sequences within this sample yield the same CDR3. V usage is TRBV5-6 and J usage is TRBJ2-3, with TRBD2 matching over 9 bases. V lost 3 bases and J lost 5; bases outside the gene matches: 7. The CDR3 extends over 15 amino acids. The germline V gene has CDR1 SGHDT and CDR2 YYEEEE. The CDR3 protein is CASSWSLAGLDTQYF. The CDR3 region has the DNA TGTGCCAGCAGCTGGAGTCTAGCGGGGTTAGATACGCAGTATTTT.